The 29 T cell receptor beta chains presented below share a single source sample, sequenced in a study of T cells in localized non-small cell lung cancer. The table came from immunoSEQ multiplex PCR; TCRdb's copy has only in-frame clones and leaves some out. The data show 25,000 to 35,000 clones, 88% seen once. The starting material was peripheral blood, obtained before any cancer treatment. Every receptor here comes from a female donor at least 60 years old with stage III squamous cell lung carcinoma.

The chain is built from TRBV10-3 and TRBJ2-7; a weak D match, TRBD1 (6 bases). V lost 3 bases to trimming and J lost 5 bases, with 14 bases between them. The CDR3 is 14 amino acids. Germline V CDR1 and CDR2: ENHRY, SYGVKD. The CDR3: CAISEVRGQNEQYF. The CDR3 bases are TGTGCCATCAGTGAAGTCAGGGGTCAGAACGAGCAGTACTTC.

This chain's CDR3 is CSVDPGRLYGYTF. The DNA for the CDR3 is TGCAGCGTTGACCCGGGGCGACTCTATGGCTACACCTTC. The J gene is TRBJ1-2, the V gene TRBV29-1; maybe TRBD1 (5 bases). V was pared by 3 bases and J by 4 bases, with 12 bases between. The germline gives CDR1 SQVTM, CDR2 ANQGSEA. This CDR3 has 13 amino acids. The whole variable domain, remainder taken from reference TRBV29-1 and TRBJ1-2, is SAVISQKPSRDICQRGTSLTIQCQVDSQVTMMFWYRQQPGQSLTLIATANQGSEATYESGFVIDKFPISRPNLTFSTLTVSNMSPEDSSIYLCSVDPGRLYGYTFGSGTRLTVV.

The V and J genes are TRBV7-2 and TRBJ2-1; D is unresolved. V was trimmed by 5 bases and J by 4 bases, leaving 3 bases between them. The germline CDR1 and CDR2 sequences are SGHTA and FQGNSA. The CDR3 is made up of 11 amino acids. The CDR3, as DNA: TGTGCCAGCAGCCCGTACAATGAGCAGTTCTTC. It codes for CASSPYNEQFF. The full variable domain, in which reference TRBV7-2 and TRBJ2-1 provide the parts outside the CDR3, is GAGVSQSPSNKVTEKGKDVELRCDPISGHTALYWYRQSLGQGLEFLIYFQGNSAPDKSGLPSDRFSAERTGGSVSTLTIQRTQQEDSAVYLCASSPYNEQFFGPGTRLTVL.

The chain joins TRBV23-1 to TRBJ2-7; weak D call: TRBD2 (5 bases). TRBV23-1 is an ORF for which the function is uncertain. The CDR3 spans 15 residues. V shed 7 bases and J shed 0 bases, with 16 bases lying between them. The CDR3 DNA reads as TGCGCCAGCACCCTAAGGACGGGGAACTCCTACGAGCAGTACTTC. Protein sequence: CASTLRTGNSYEQYF.

V and J are TRBV19 and TRBJ1-4; D is undetermined. The length of the CDR3 is 14 residues. CDR1 LNHDA and CDR2 SQIVND come from the germline V gene (reference sequence). V was cut by 3 bases and J by 0 bases, with 5 bases left in between. This CDR3 is CASSMSATNEKLFF. The CDR3 coding sequence is TGTGCCAGTAGTATGAGTGCAACTAATGAAAAACTGTTTTTT.

CDR3 protein: CASSVVRGPDTQYF. For the CDR3, the DNA is TGTGCCAGCAGTGTGGTCAGGGGGCCAGATACGCAGTATTTT. The J gene is TRBJ2-3, the V gene TRBV6-1, with 8 bases that match TRBD1. Germline V gene sequence: CDR1 MNHNS, CDR2 SASEGT. Trimming took 4 bases from V and 4 from J; bases not matched to a gene: 4. The CDR3 is made up of 14 amino acids.

The chain has TRBV5-1 and TRBJ2-7; 8 bases are a match to TRBD1. The CDR3 has 13 residues. The ends lost 4 bases at V and 5 bases at J; junction bases unmatched: 5. Germline assignment: CDR1 SGHRS and CDR2 YFSETQ. The CDR3 DNA is TGCGCCAGCAGCCCGGGACAGGCGAACGAGCAGTACTTC. This sequence encodes CASSPGQANEQYF.

This clone was detected only once. The chain links TRBV6-1 to TRBJ2-1, with 9 bases fitting TRBD2. The CDR3 loop spans 17 amino acids. The V segment lost 2 bases and the J segment 7 bases; nucleotides outside the gene matches: 12. Germline CDR1 MNHNS, CDR2 SASEGT. DNA for the CDR3: TGTGCCAGCAGTGAAATCCAAGGAGCGGGAGGAGGGAATGAGCAGTTCTTC. Protein sequence: CASSEIQGAGGGNEQFF.

The gene calls are TRBV5-1 and TRBJ2-2; 7 bases fit TRBD1. This CDR3 contains 17 residues. The J segment lost 2 bases and the V segment lost 0 bases, leaving 7 bases of the junction unmatched. From germline, CDR1 is SGHRS and CDR2 YFSETQ. CDR3 residues: CASSLERTGYNTGELFF. The CDR3 nucleotides are TGCGCCAGCAGCTTGGAAAGGACAGGTTATAACACCGGGGAGCTGTTTTTT.

This sequence joins TRBV10-3 and TRBJ1-6; D unresolved. Between the trimmed V and J ends, which lost 2 bases and 5 bases, there was a span of 10 bases. Germline V gene lookup returns CDR1 ENHRY and CDR2 SYGVKD. The CDR3 sequence is 15 residues long. In DNA, the CDR3 is TGTGCCATCAGTGAGAATTTGGCTGATAATTCACCCCTCCACTTT. It translates to CAISENLADNSPLHF.

The sample holds a few counts of this clone. The CDR3 reads CASSTPGRLDRALFNQPQHF. DNA for the CDR3: TGTGCCAGCAGCACCCCGGGCCGTCTTGACAGGGCGCTATTCAATCAGCCCCAGCATTTT. The V call is TRBV11-3, the J call TRBJ1-5; 7 nucleotides match TRBD1. The germline V gene has CDR1 SGHNT and CDR2 YENEEA. The V and J ends lost 5 bases and 3 bases, in that order; junction bases with no gene match: 22. The CDR3 runs to 20 residues.

The genes are TRBV6-5 and TRBJ1-1; the D is unclear. Trimming shortened V by 2 bases and J by 3 bases, and 10 bases separated the two germline ends. Germline V gene data show CDR1 as MNHEY and CDR2 as SVGAGI. The CDR3 is 14 amino acids. The CDR3 bases are TGTGCCAGCAGTTACGGTCCAATCTACACTGAAGCTTTCTTT. This gives the protein CASSYGPIYTEAFF.

The gene calls are TRBV7-8 and TRBJ1-6, with D possibly TRBD1 on 6 matching bases. Germline V gene data show CDR1 as SGHVS and CDR2 as FQNEAQ. This CDR3 is built from 17 residues. Trimming pared 4 bases from V and 0 bases from J, leaving 13 bases between. The CDR3 is CASSSVAGVSYNSPLHF. In nucleotides, the CDR3 is TGTGCCAGCAGCTCCGTGGCAGGGGTCTCCTATAATTCACCCCTCCACTTT.

This chain uses TRBV9 with TRBJ2-5; no definite D call. Germline V gene data show CDR1 as SGDLS and CDR2 as YYNGEE. CDR3 length: 16 residues. Trimming cost V 1 base and J 2 bases, with 15 bases left between them. CDR3 sequence (DNA): TGTGCCAGCAGCGTATCCCCAGGCCTAGGGCAAGAGACCCAGTACTTC. This encodes CASSVSPGLGQETQYF.

This chain links TRBV7-2 with TRBJ2-1; D gene ambiguous. CDR1 and CDR2 from the germline V gene are SGHTA and FQGNSA. V lost 6 bases to trimming and J lost 7 bases, with 10 bases between them. This CDR3 region has 12 residues. CDR3 region: CASRTPANEQFF. The DNA for the CDR3 is TGTGCCAGCAGGACCCCAGCGAATGAGCAGTTCTTC.

The CDR3 loop is CATPQGGQPQHF. The CDR3 region has the DNA TGTGCCACCCCACAGGGAGGTCAGCCCCAGCATTTT. The chain carries TRBV6-1 and TRBJ1-5; D might be TRBD1 (6 bases). CDR1 MNHNS and CDR2 SASEGT come from the germline V gene. Trimming stripped 10 bases from V and 6 bases from J, with 13 bases between. The CDR3 has 12 residues.

This chain connects TRBV19 to TRBJ1-6, with D possibly being TRBD1 (5 bases). The CDR3 is 14 residues long. Germline CDR1 LNHDA, CDR2 SQIVND (reference sequence). V was trimmed by 2 bases and J by 7 bases, leaving 9 bases between them. The CDR3, as DNA: TGTGCCAGTAGTATACCAGGGCCCAATTCACCCCTCCACTTT. This encodes CASSIPGPNSPLHF. Using reference TRBV19 and TRBJ1-6 for the parts outside the CDR3, the full variable domain is DGGITQSPKYLFRKEGQNVTLSCEQNLNHDAMYWYRQDPGQGLRLIYYSQIVNDFQKGDIAEGYSVSREKKESFPLTVTSAQKNPTAFYLCASSIPGPNSPLHFGNGTRLTVT.

The genes are TRBV4-1 and TRBJ1-5; D uncertain. CDR3 size: 14 residues. V lost 3 bases and J 0 bases, leaving 6 bases between the germline ends. Germline CDR1 MGHRA, CDR2 YSYEKL. The CDR3 reads CASSQGYSNQPQHF. In DNA form, the CDR3 reads TGCGCCAGCAGCCAGGGGTATAGCAATCAGCCCCAGCATTTT.

V and J are TRBV2 and TRBJ1-1; D not certain. Germline assignment: CDR1 SNHLY and CDR2 FYNNEI. The CDR3 consists of 13 residues. The V and J ends lost 8 bases and 4 bases respectively, with 14 bases between them. CDR3 protein: CASSGDGGTEAFF. Here the CDR3 DNA reads TGTGCCAGCTCCGGGGATGGAGGCACTGAAGCTTTCTTT.

This chain connects TRBV6-1 to TRBJ2-7; possibly TRBD1 for D (5 bases). This CDR3 has 13 residues. V was clipped by 5 bases and J by 7 bases, with 15 bases between them. Per the germline V gene, CDR1 is MNHNS and CDR2 is SASEGT. The chain's CDR3 is CASSLLGVGEQYF. The CDR3 DNA follows: TGTGCCAGCAGTCTTTTAGGGGTGGGGGAGCAGTACTTC.

The chain joins TRBV4-2 to TRBJ1-2; maybe TRBD1 (6 bases). In germline, CDR1 is LGHNA, CDR2 YNFKEQ. V was trimmed by 0 bases and J by 2 bases, leaving 7 bases between them. The CDR3 extends over 14 amino acids. CDR3 DNA: TGTGCCAGCAGCCAAGAAGGGACAAACTATGGCTACACCTTC. It specifies CASSQEGTNYGYTF.

The chain joins TRBV6-1 to TRBJ1-1; TRBD1 is a possible D gene (5 bases). The CDR3 consists of 13 residues. The V and J ends lost 6 bases and 1 base respectively, with 9 bases between them. Germline values: CDR1 MNHNS, CDR2 SASEGT. The CDR3 DNA reads TGTGCCAGCAGGCCCGACAGGAACACTGAAGCTTTCTTT. Translation gives CASRPDRNTEAFF.

The chain carries TRBV27 and TRBJ1-5, with 8 bases fitting TRBD1. CDR3 length equals 15 residues. V was pared by 6 bases and J by 5 bases, with 9 bases of the junction left unmatched. The V gene's germline CDR1 is MNHEY and CDR2 SMNVEV (reference sequence). The CDR3 coding sequence is TGTGCCAGCAGCCGCGACAGGGGTGAGGATCAGCCCCAGCATTTT. Translating gives CASSRDRGEDQPQHF.

The chain combines TRBV28 with TRBJ2-3; 9 nucleotides align to TRBD2. CDR1 and CDR2 (germline): MDHEN, SYDVKM. The CDR3 has 15 amino acids. V lost 6 bases and J lost 4; bases outside the gene matches: 8. CDR3 sequence: CASSLAGSGADTQYF. The CDR3 nucleotides are TGTGCCAGCAGCCTAGCGGGGTCGGGCGCAGATACGCAGTATTTT. The full variable domain, rest sourced from reference TRBV28 and TRBJ2-3, is DVKVTQSSRYLVKRTGEKVFLECVQDMDHENMFWYRQDPGLGLRLIYFSYDVKMKEKGDIPEGYSVSREKKERFSLILESASTNQTSMYLCASSLAGSGADTQYFGPGTRLTVL.

This clone appeared a single time. The chain employs TRBV5-1 and TRBJ2-5, with TRBD1 matching 10 bases. The germline gives CDR1 SGHRS, CDR2 YFSETQ. V shed 0 bases, J shed 4 bases, and the junction held 6 bases outside the gene matches. The CDR3 loop spans 16 amino acids. CDR3 in DNA: TGCGCCAGCAGCTTGGGTGGGACAGGGGTCCCAGAGACCCAGTACTTC. This translates into CASSLGGTGVPETQYF.

In this sample, this clone turned up a few times. The same CDR3 is also encoded by other DNA sequences in this sample. The chain links TRBV2 to TRBJ2-5; TRBD1 aligns across 8 bases. V was pared by 8 bases and J by 5 bases, with 13 bases of the junction left unmatched. The length of the CDR3 is 15 residues. Per the germline V gene, CDR1 is SNHLY and CDR2 is FYNNEI. For the CDR3, the DNA is TGTGCCAGCTCAGGTCAGGGGGCGCTGGGGGAGACCCAGTACTTC. Its translation is CASSGQGALGETQYF.

The genes are TRBV30 and TRBJ1-5, with 7 bases that match TRBD1. V lost 7 bases and J lost 9; bases outside the gene matches: 12. The germline V gene encodes CDR1 GTSNPN and CDR2 SVGIG (reference sequence). The CDR3 has 13 amino acids. DNA for the CDR3: TGTGCCTACACCCGGGACAGTGCCCCGCCCCAGCATTTT. It yields the protein CAYTRDSAPPQHF.

The chain employs TRBV4-1 and TRBJ1-3; no clear D. Per the germline V gene, CDR1 is MGHRA and CDR2 is YSYEKL. The V end lost 0 bases, the J end lost 5 bases, and 14 bases lay between the germline ends. This CDR3 has 16 residues. CDR3 amino acids: CASSQEGLPARNTIYF. The CDR3 DNA reads TGCGCCAGCAGCCAAGAAGGACTCCCGGCCAGAAACACCATATATTTT.

This clone showed up just once. The rearrangement links TRBV28 to TRBJ2-3, with 7 bases lining up with TRBD1. This CDR3 contains 16 residues. Germline trimming cut 7 bases from V and 0 bases from J; bases unmatched to any gene: 10. Per the germline V gene, CDR1 is MDHEN and CDR2 is SYDVKM. CDR3 nucleotides: TGTGCCAGCAACCTACGGCAGGGGGTGAGCACAGATACGCAGTATTTT. Its protein is CASNLRQGVSTDTQYF.